The 21 T cell receptor beta chains in this list originate from one sample, sequenced in a study of blood T cell repertoires in COVID-19 (dated by TCRdb to between 2020 and 2021). The method behind the library was the immunoSEQ multiplex PCR assay. TCRdb stores this immuneACCESS table with in-frame sequences only. Part of the clones is absent; in the studies checked, under half of the shortfall reflects unresolved V genes, and no reason is known for the rest. This sample comprises 300,000 to 400,000 clones, roughly 88% of them detected only once. The ten largest account for 2.5% to 3% of the sample. The sequenced material came from peripheral blood. Every receptor here comes from a woman in her twenties or thirties with COVID-19, enrolled during active disease.

This chain links TRBV10-3 with TRBJ2-7; 8 bases are a match to TRBD1. In germline, CDR1 is ENHRY, CDR2 SYGVKD. J lost 2 bases, V lost 6 bases, and 6 bases had no gene match. This CDR3 has 14 amino acids. CDR3 protein: CAIRGTGTTYEQYF. CDR3 sequence (DNA): TGTGCCATCAGAGGGACAGGTACCACCTACGAGCAGTACTTC.

The gene calls are TRBV7-9 and TRBJ1-4, with 10 bases fitting TRBD1. The CDR3 is 15 residues long. Germline V CDR1 and CDR2: SEHNR, FQNEAQ (reference sequence). With 3 bases clipped from V and 8 bases from J, the junction kept 6 bases outside the gene matches. The CDR3 DNA sequence: TGTGCCAGCAGCTTTGGACAGGGGGTAGGCGAAAAACTGTTTTTT. It codes for CASSFGQGVGEKLFF.

This rearrangement joins TRBV2 to TRBJ2-5; D not resolved. Germline values: CDR1 SNHLY, CDR2 FYNNEI. V was pared by 5 bases and J by 8 bases, with 12 bases between. The CDR3 runs to 12 residues. This chain's CDR3 is CASSFEALTQYF. CDR3 coding DNA: TGTGCCAGCAGTTTCGAGGCCCTCACCCAGTACTTC.

This clone was observed a handful of times. This chain links TRBV18 with TRBJ1-4, with TRBD1 identical over 9 bases. This CDR3 region has 15 residues. Germline V lookup: CDR1 KGHSH, CDR2 LQKENI. V lost 5 bases, J lost 8 bases, and 9 bases stayed unmatched. CDR3 DNA: TGTGCCAGCTCATCCGAGACAGGGGGATCGGAAAAACTGTTTTTT. It encodes CASSSETGGSEKLFF.

The chain uses TRBV19 and TRBJ1-1, with D perhaps TRBD1 (6 bases). This CDR3 region has 14 residues. Germline CDR1 reads LNHDA; CDR2 reads SQIVND (reference sequence). Trimming took 1 base from V and 5 from J, leaving 11 bases between them. CDR3 sequence reads: CASSIVAGATEAFF. DNA of the CDR3: TGTGCCAGTAGTATAGTGGCAGGGGCGACTGAAGCTTTCTTT.

This chain connects TRBV27 to TRBJ1-6; the D is unclear. Germline V gene data show CDR1 as MNHEY and CDR2 as SMNVEV (reference sequence). CDR3 length equals 14 residues. Between the trimmed V and J ends, which lost 4 bases and 10 bases, there was a span of 14 bases. CDR3 amino acids: CASSSWRERSPLHF. The CDR3 nucleotides read TGTGCCAGCAGTTCTTGGAGGGAGAGGTCACCCCTCCACTTT.

As concerns this clone: Other DNA sequences within the sample encode an identical CDR3. The chain links TRBV7-3 to TRBJ2-3, with TRBD2 identical over 7 bases. Germline assignment: CDR1 SGHTA and CDR2 FQGTGA. The CDR3 consists of 14 residues. Trimming at V came to 3 bases and at J to 2 bases, leaving 2 bases not matched to a gene. The DNA of the CDR3 is TGTGCCAGCAGCTTCGGGGGGTCCACAGATACGCAGTATTTT. This encodes CASSFGGSTDTQYF.

The chain couples TRBV4-2 to TRBJ1-5; D possibly corresponds to TRBD1 (5 bases). The CDR3 loop spans 14 amino acids. The germline gives CDR1 LGHNA, CDR2 YNFKEQ. The V end lost 3 bases, the J end lost 5 bases, and 11 bases lay between the germline ends. The CDR3 region has the DNA TGTGCCAGCAGCCAGGGGCCGGGGGATCAGCCCCAGCATTTT. Its translation: CASSQGPGDQPQHF.

The chain couples TRBV19 to TRBJ2-5, with 14 bases fitting TRBD2. The CDR3 has 17 residues. CDR1 LNHDA and CDR2 SQIVND come from the germline V gene (reference sequence). The trim removed 5 bases at V and 5 bases at J, leaving 10 bases unmatched. The CDR3 sequence is CASSDRLAGGPRETQYF. CDR3 DNA sequence: TGTGCCAGTAGTGACCGACTAGCGGGAGGGCCGAGGGAGACCCAGTACTTC. The full variable domain, its missing parts supplied by reference TRBV19 and TRBJ2-5, is DGGITQSPKYLFRKEGQNVTLSCEQNLNHDAMYWYRQDPGQGLRLIYYSQIVNDFQKGDIAEGYSVSREKKESFPLTVTSAQKNPTAFYLCASSDRLAGGPRETQYFGPGTRLLVL.

The count of this clone is one. CDR3 DNA: TGCGCCAGCAGCTTTGGTTCAGGGAACACTGAAGCTTTCTTT. Its translation: CASSFGSGNTEAFF. The V call is TRBV5-1, the J call TRBJ1-1; D ambiguous. Germline lookup yields CDR1 SGHRS and CDR2 YFSETQ. The CDR3 contains 14 residues. V was shortened by 2 bases and J by 1 base, with 9 bases between the two germline ends.

This clone was found many times. The rearrangement links TRBV5-6 to TRBJ2-7; a possible D gene is TRBD2 (6 bases). V was cut by 4 bases and J by 4 bases, with 12 bases left in between. The germline CDR1 and CDR2 sequences are SGHDT and YYEEEE. The CDR3 sequence is 13 residues long. The CDR3 reads CASSPDRGYEQYF. The CDR3 DNA sequence: TGTGCCAGCAGCCCCGACCGGGGGTACGAGCAGTACTTC.

This chain links TRBV2 with TRBJ1-3; D might be TRBD1 (6 bases). CDR3 length: 15 residues. V dropped 4 bases and J dropped 4 bases, with 14 bases sitting between them. Germline V CDR1 and CDR2: SNHLY, FYNNEI. The DNA of the CDR3 is TGTGCCAGCAGTGGATACAGGGATCGGGGAAACACCATATATTTT. Protein sequence: CASSGYRDRGNTIYF.

The chain uses TRBV11-2 and TRBJ2-7, with a possible D match to TRBD2 (6 bases). Deletions cut 10 bases from V and 6 bases from J, with 16 bases between. Germline CDR1 reads SGHAT; CDR2 reads FQNNGV. The CDR3 has 12 residues. This CDR3 is CATGGGSAEQYF. The CDR3 DNA is TGTGCCACCGGGGGTGGTAGCGCCGAGCAGTACTTC.

A single count supports this clone. J is TRBJ1-1 and V is TRBV6-1; TRBD1 matches at 8 bases. CDR1 is MNHNS, CDR2 SASEGT, per germline. This CDR3 is built from 16 residues. Trimming took 4 bases from V and 1 from J; bases not matched to a gene: 8. CDR3 in DNA: TGTGCCAGCAGTGCTACGCGGGACAGGCGGAACACTGAAGCTTTCTTT. The encoded protein is CASSATRDRRNTEAFF.

V is TRBV6-6 and J is TRBJ2-7; 10 bases fit TRBD1. CDR3 size: 15 residues. The germline gives CDR1 MNHNY, CDR2 SVGAGI (reference sequence). V shed 2 bases, J shed 4 bases, and the junction held 5 bases outside the gene matches. DNA of the CDR3: TGTGCCAGCAGTTACGATCCGGGACAGGGGTACGAGCAGTACTTC. This codes for CASSYDPGQGYEQYF.

V gene TRBV3-1 (or the pseudogene TRBV3-2) combines with J gene TRBJ1-1; D might be TRBD1 (6 bases). CDR3 length equals 14 residues. Trimming left V 0 bases short and J 8 bases short, with 13 bases between. Germline V gives CDR1 LGHDT, CDR2 YNNKEL (reference sequence). In DNA, the CDR3 is TGTGCCAGCAGCCAAGATCTCGGGACATTGGAAGCTTTCTTT. Its protein product is CASSQDLGTLEAFF.

The chain joins TRBV7-9 to TRBJ2-1, with TRBD2 as a possible D gene (7 bases). The V end lost 10 bases, the J end lost 0 bases, and 19 bases lay between the germline ends. Germline V gene data show CDR1 as SEHNR and CDR2 as FQNEAQ (reference sequence). CDR3 length: 16 amino acids. As DNA, the CDR3 is TGTGCCATCCCAAGGGGGGGGGTGAGCTCCTACAATGAGCAGTTCTTC. Translation gives CAIPRGGVSSYNEQFF.

The rearrangement joins TRBV7-9 to TRBJ1-1, with 11 bases aligning to TRBD1. The J segment lost 1 base and the V segment lost 1 base, leaving 5 bases of the junction unmatched. This CDR3 is 17 amino acids long. Germline V gene lookup returns CDR1 SEHNR and CDR2 FQNEAQ (reference sequence). The CDR3 sequence is CASSLGTGGFGNTEAFF. Here the CDR3 DNA reads TGTGCCAGCAGCTTAGGGACAGGGGGCTTCGGGAACACTGAAGCTTTCTTT.

This sequence joins TRBV5-1 and TRBJ2-1, with TRBD2 as a possible D gene (5 bases). Germline V gene lookup returns CDR1 SGHRS and CDR2 YFSETQ. The ends were cut back, 0 bases at V and 5 bases at J, with 9 bases in the middle. The CDR3 spans 14 residues. The chain's CDR3 is CASSLGIGDNEQFF. The CDR3 DNA follows: TGCGCCAGCAGCTTGGGGATCGGGGACAATGAGCAGTTCTTC. Full variable domain (remainder filled in from reference TRBV5-1 and TRBJ2-1): KAGVTQTPRYLIKTRGQQVTLSCSPISGHRSVSWYQQTPGQGLQFLFEYFSETQRNKGNFPGRFSGRQFSNSRSEMNVSTLELGDSALYLCASSLGIGDNEQFFGPGTRLTVL.

The chain has TRBV5-4 and TRBJ2-3; 8 positions match TRBD2. The CDR3 spans 14 residues. V shed 3 bases and J 8 bases; nucleotides not matched to a gene: 8. Germline V gene data show CDR1 as SGHNT and CDR2 as YYREEE (reference sequence). CDR3 region: CASSSGTSFLTQYF. CDR3 coding DNA: TGTGCCAGCAGCTCCGGGACTAGTTTCCTTACGCAGTATTTT.

The V and J genes are TRBV19 and TRBJ1-2; 10 positions match TRBD1. The V gene's germline CDR1 is LNHDA and CDR2 SQIVND (reference sequence). CDR3 length: 14 residues. The V gene end was trimmed by 3 bases and the J gene end by 9 bases; junction bases not matched to a gene: 7. CDR3 in amino acids: CASSIRTGGTSYTF. The CDR3 DNA reads TGTGCCAGTAGTATCCGGACAGGGGGGACGAGCTACACCTTC.